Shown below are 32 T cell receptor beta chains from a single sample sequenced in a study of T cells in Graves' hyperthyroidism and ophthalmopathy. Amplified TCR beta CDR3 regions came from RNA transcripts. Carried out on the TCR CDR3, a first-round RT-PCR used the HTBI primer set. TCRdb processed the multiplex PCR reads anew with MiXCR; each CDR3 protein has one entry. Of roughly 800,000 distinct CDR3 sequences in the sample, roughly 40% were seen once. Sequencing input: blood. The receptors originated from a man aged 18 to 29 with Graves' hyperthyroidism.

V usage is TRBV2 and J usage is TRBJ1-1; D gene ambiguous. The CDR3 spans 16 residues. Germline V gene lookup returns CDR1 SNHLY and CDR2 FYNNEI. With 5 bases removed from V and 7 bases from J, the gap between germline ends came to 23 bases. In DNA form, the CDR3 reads TGTGCCAGCAGTACGGGTGTTCCGGGCCCCAAAGGTGAAGCTTTCTTT. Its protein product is CASSTGVPGPKGEAFF.

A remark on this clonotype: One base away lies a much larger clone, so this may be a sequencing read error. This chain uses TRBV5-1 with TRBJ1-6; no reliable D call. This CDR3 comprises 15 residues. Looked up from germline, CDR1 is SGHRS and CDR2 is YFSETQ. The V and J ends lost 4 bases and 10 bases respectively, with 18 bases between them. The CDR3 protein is CASSAQSGFRSPLHF. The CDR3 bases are TGCGCCAGCAGCGCACAGTCGGGATTCCGGTCACCCCTCCACTTT.

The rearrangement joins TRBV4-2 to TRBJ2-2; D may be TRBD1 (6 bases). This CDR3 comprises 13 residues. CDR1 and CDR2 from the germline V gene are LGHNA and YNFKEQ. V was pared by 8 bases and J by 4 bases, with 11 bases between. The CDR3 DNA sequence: TGTGCCAGCTCGGACAGCTTCACCGGGGAGCTGTTTTTT. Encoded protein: CASSDSFTGELFF.

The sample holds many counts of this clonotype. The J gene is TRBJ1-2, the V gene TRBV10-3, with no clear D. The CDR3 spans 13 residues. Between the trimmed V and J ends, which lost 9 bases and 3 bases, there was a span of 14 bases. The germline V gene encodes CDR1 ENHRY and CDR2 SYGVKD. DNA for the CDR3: TGTGCCATTGGGTCCGGGGTCGACTATGGCTACACCTTC. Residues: CAIGSGVDYGYTF.

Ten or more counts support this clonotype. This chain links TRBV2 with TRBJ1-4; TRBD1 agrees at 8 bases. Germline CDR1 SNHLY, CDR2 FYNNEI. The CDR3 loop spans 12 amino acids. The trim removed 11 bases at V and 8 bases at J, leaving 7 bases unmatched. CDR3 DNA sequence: TGTGCCGTACGGGACAGGCGGGAAAAACTGTTTTTT. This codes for CAVRDRREKLFF.

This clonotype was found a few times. The CDR3 protein is CASSPHLGGELFF. CDR3 sequence (DNA): TGTGCCAGCAGCCCACATTTGGGTGGGGAGCTGTTTTTT. This chain joins TRBV9 and TRBJ2-2; D gene ambiguous. The CDR3 has 13 residues. V lost 4 bases and J 8 bases, leaving 12 bases between the germline ends. CDR1 SGDLS and CDR2 YYNGEE come from the germline V gene.

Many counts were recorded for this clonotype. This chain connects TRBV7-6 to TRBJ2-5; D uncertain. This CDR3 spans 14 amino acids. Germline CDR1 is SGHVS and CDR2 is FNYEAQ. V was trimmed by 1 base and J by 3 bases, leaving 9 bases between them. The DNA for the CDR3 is TGTGCCAGCAGCTTAGAGGCAGAGGAAGAGACCCAGTACTTC. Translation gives CASSLEAEEETQYF.

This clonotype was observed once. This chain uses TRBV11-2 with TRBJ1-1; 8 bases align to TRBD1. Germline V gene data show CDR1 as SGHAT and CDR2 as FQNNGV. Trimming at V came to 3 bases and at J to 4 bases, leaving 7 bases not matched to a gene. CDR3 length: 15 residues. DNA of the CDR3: TGTGCCAGCAGCTTCGGACAGGGCCGGAGCACTGAAGCTTTCTTT. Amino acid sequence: CASSFGQGRSTEAFF.

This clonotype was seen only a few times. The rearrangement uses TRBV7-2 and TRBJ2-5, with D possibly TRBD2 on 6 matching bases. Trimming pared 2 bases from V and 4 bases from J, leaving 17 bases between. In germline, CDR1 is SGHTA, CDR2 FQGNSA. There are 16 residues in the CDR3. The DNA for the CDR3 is TGTGCCAGCAGCTTATTGGGAACCAGGCGGGGAGAGACCCAGTACTTC. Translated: CASSLLGTRRGETQYF.

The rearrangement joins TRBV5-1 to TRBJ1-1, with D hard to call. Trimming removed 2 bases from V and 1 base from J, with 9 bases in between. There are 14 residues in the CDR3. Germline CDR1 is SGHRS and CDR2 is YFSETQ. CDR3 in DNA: TGCGCCAGCAGCTTTACCCCTTGGAACACTGAAGCTTTCTTT. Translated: CASSFTPWNTEAFF.

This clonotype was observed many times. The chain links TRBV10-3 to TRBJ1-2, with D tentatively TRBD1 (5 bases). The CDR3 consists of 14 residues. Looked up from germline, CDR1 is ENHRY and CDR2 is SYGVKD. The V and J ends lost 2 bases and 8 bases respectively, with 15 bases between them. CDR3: CAISEGHRGSGYTF. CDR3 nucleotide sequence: TGTGCCATCAGTGAGGGACACCGCGGGAGCGGCTACACCTTC.

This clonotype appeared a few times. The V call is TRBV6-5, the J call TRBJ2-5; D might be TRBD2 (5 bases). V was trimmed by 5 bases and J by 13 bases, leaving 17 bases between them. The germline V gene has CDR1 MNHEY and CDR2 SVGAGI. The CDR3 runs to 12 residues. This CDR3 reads CASSVGERALYF. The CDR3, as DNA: TGTGCCAGCAGTGTGGGCGAGAGGGCCTTGTACTTC.

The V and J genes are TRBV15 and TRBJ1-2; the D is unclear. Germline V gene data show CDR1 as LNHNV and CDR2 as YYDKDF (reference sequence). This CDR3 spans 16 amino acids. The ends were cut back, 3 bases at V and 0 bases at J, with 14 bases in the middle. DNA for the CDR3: TGTGCCACCAGCAGTGAAATTCGGGCGACTAACTATGGCTACACCTTC. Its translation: CATSSEIRATNYGYTF.

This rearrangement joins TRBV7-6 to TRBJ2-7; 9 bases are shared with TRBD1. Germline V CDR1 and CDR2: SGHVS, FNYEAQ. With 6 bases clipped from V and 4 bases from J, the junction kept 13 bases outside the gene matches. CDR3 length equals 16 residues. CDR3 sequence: CASSSPGTGPLYEQYF. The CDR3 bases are TGTGCCAGCAGTTCTCCAGGGACAGGGCCCCTATACGAGCAGTACTTC. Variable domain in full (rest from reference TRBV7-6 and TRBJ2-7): GAGVSQSPRYKVTKRGQDVALRCDPISGHVSLYWYRQALGQGPEFLTYFNYEAQQDKSGLPNDRFSAERPEGSISTLTIQRTEQRDSAMYRCASSSPGTGPLYEQYFGPGTRLTVT.

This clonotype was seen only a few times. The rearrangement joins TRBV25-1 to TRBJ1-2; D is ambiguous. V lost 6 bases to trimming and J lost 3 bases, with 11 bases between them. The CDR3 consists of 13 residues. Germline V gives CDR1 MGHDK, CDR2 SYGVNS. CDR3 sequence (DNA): TGTGCCAGCAGCGTTGACGGGGACTATGGCTACACCTTC. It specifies CASSVDGDYGYTF.

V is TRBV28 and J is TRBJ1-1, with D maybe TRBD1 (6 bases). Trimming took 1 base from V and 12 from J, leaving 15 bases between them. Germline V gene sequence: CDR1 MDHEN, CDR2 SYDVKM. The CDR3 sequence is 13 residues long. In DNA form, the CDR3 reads TGTGCCAGCAGTTTATCGTTAGGGGGACGTACTTTCTTT. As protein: CASSLSLGGRTFF.

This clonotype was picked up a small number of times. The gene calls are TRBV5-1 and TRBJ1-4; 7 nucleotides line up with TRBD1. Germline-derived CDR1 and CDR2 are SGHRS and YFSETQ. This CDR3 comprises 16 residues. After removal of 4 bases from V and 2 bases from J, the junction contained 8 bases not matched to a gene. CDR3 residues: CASSISTGMTNEKLFF. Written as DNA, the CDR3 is TGCGCCAGCAGCATATCGACAGGGATGACTAATGAAAAACTGTTTTTT. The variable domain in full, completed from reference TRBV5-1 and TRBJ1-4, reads KAGVTQTPRYLIKTRGQQVTLSCSPISGHRSVSWYQQTPGQGLQFLFEYFSETQRNKGNFPGRFSGRQFSNSRSEMNVSTLELGDSALYLCASSISTGMTNEKLFFGSGTQLSVL.

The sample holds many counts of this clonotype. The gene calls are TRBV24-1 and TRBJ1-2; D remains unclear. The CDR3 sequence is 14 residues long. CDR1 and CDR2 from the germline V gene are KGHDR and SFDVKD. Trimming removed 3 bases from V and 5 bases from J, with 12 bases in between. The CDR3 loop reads CATSDASGRYGYTF. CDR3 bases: TGTGCCACCAGTGATGCCTCCGGGCGTTATGGCTACACCTTC.

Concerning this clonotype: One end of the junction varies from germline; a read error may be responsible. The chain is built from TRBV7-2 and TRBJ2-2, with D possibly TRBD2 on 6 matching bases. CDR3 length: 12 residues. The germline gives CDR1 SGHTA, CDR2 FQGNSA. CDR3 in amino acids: CASSPRPRELFF. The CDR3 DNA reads TGTGCCAGCAGCCCGAGACCCCGGGAGCTTTTTTTT.

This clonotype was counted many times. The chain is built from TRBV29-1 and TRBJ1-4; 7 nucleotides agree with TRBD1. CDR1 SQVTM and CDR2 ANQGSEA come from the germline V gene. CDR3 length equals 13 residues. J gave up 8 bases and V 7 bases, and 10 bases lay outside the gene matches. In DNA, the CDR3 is TGCAGCGCTTTAGACAGGGTGGGCGAAAAACTGTTTTTT. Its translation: CSALDRVGEKLFF.

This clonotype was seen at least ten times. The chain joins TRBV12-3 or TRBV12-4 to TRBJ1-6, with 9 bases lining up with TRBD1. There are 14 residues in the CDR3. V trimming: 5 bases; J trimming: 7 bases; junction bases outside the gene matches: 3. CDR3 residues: CASSPGTGNSPLHF. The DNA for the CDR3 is TGTGCCAGCAGTCCGGGGACAGGGAATTCACCCCTCCACTTT.

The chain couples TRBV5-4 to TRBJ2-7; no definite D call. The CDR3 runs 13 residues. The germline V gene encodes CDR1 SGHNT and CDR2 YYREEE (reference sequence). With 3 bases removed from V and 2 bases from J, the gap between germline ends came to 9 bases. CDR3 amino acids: CASSSWSPYEQYF. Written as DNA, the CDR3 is TGTGCCAGCAGCTCCTGGAGTCCCTACGAGCAGTACTTC.

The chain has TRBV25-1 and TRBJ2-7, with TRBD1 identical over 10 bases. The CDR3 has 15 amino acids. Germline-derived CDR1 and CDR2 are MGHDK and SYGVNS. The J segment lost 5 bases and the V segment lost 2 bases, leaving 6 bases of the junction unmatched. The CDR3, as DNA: TGTGCCAGCAGTGAAATAGACAGGGGGCTGGACGAGCAGTACTTC. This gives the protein CASSEIDRGLDEQYF.

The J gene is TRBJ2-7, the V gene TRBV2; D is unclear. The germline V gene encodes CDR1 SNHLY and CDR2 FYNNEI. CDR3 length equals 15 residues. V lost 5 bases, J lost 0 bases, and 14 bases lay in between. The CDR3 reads CASSPQGSSSYEQYF. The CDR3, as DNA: TGTGCCAGCAGTCCCCAAGGGTCTAGCTCCTACGAGCAGTACTTC.

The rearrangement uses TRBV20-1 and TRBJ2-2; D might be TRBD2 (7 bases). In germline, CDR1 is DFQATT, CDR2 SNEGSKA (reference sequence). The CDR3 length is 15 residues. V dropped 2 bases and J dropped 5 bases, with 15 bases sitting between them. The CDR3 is CSARPAGALTGELFF. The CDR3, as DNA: TGCAGTGCTAGACCGGCGGGGGCGCTTACCGGGGAGCTGTTTTTT.

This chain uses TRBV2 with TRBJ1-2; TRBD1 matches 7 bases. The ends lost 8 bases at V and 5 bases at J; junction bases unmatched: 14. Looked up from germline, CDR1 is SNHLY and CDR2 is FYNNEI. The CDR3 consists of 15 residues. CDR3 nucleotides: TGTGCCAGCTCCACCTCATCGGGACAGAGTTATGGCTACACCTTC. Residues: CASSTSSGQSYGYTF.

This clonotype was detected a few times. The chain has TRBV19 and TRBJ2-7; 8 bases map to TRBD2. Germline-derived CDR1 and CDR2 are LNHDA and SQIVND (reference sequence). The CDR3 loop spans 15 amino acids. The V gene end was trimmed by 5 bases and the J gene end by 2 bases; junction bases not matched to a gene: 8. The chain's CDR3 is CASSSAGAVTYEQYF. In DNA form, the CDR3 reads TGTGCCAGTAGTTCAGCGGGGGCCGTCACCTACGAGCAGTACTTC.

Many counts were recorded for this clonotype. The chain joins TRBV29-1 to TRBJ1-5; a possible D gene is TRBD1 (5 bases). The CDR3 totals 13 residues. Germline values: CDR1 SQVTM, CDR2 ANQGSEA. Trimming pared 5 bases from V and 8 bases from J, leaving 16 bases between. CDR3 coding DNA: TGCAGCGTTCAGGACACAGTGAAGGAGCCCCAGCATTTT. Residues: CSVQDTVKEPQHF.

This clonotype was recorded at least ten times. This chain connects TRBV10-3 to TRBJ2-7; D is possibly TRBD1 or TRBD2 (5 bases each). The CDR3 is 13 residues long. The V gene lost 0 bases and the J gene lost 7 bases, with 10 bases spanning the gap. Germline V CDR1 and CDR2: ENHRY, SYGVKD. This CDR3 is CAISESGAGEQYF. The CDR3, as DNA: TGTGCCATCAGTGAGTCAGGGGCGGGTGAGCAGTACTTC.

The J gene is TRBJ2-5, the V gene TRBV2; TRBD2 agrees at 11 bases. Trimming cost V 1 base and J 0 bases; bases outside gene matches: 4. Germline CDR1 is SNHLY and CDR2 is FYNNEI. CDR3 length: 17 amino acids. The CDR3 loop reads CASSEGPSGGYQETQYF. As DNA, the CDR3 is TGTGCCAGCAGTGAAGGCCCTAGCGGGGGGTACCAAGAGACCCAGTACTTC. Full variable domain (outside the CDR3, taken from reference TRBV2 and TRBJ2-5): EPEVTQTPSHQVTQMGQEVILRCVPISNHLYFYWYRQILGQKVEFLVSFYNNEISEKSEIFDDQFSVERPDGSNFTLKIRSTKLEDSAMYFCASSEGPSGGYQETQYFGPGTRLLVL.

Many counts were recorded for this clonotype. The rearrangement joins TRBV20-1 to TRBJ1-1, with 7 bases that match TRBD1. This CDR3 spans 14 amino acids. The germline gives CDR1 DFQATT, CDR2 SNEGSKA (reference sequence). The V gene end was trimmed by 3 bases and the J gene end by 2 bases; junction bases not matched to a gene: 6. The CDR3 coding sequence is TGCAGTGCTAGGGAGGGGGCCGCAAACACTGAAGCTTTCTTT. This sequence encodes CSAREGAANTEAFF.

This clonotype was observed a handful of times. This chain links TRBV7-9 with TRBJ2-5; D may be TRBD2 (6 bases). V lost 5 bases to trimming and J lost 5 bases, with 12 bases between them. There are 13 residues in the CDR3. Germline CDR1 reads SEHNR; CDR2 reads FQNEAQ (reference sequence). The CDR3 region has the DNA TGTGCCAGCAGCGCGGGGACCTGGGAGACCCAGTACTTC. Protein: CASSAGTWETQYF.